The source of this T cell receptor beta chain is a study of fetal regulatory T cell absence and autoimmunity. Study summary: Exocrine pancreas autoimmunity occurred in IPEX patients lacking clinical diabetes. Whole-study findings and limits: In IPEX syndrome, oligoclonal enrichment was read as supporting prenatal antigen-driven autoimmunity in the pancreas. Pancreas and cord blood did not differ much in TRB family usage. Compared with cord blood, pancreas showed oligoclonal TCR enrichment, some clones over 85-fold.

Looked up from germline, CDR1 is SGHNT and CDR2 is YENEEA. CDR3 size: 12 residues. Trimming pared 5 bases from V and 3 bases from J, leaving 8 bases between. Regarding this clone: Its antigen is not known.

The protocol was immunoSEQ multiplex PCR, while the TCRdb copy is restricted to in-frame clones and leaves out a portion. The table includes about 46,000 clones, about 80% detected once. This rearrangement joins TRBV11-3 to TRBJ2-7; no definite D call. This TCR came from a newborn boy with IPEX syndrome. The sample comprised cord blood. CDR3 residues: CASSQTLYEQYF. CDR3 in DNA: TGTGCCAGCAGCCAGACCCTCTACGAGCAGTACTTC.